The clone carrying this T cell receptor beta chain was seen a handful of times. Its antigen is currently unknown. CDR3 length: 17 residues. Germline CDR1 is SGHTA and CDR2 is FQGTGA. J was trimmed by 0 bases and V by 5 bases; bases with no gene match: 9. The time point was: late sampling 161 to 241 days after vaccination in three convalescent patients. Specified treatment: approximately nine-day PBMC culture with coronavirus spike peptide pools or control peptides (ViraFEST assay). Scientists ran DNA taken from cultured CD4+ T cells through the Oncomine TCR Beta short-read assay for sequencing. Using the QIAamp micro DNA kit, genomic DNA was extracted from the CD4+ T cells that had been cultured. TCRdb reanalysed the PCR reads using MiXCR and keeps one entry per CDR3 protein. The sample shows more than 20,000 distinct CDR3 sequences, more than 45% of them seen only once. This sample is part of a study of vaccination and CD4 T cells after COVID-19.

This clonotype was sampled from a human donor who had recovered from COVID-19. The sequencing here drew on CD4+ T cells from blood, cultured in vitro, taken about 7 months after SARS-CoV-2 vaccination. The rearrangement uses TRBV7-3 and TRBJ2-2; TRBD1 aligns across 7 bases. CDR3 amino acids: CASSTIDRDANTGELFF. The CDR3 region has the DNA TGTGCCAGCAGCACCATCGACAGGGACGCGAACACCGGGGAGCTGTTTTTT.